Below are 3 T cell receptor beta chains sequenced from a single sample in a study of blood T cells in healthy people across ages. A second PCR, run for roughly 6 to 11 cycles, used a sample-barcoded 5' primer plus a J-beta primer mix. TCRdb ran MiXCR on the 5' RACE reads and lists one entry per CDR3 protein. The sample has about 1 million distinct CDR3 sequences; around 25% are singletons. These same data were also listed under a study on T cells of mothers and their children.

The sequenced material came from blood. Receptor source: a girl aged 2-9 years in good health.

The CDR3 bases are TGTGCTAGTGGTTCCCTTAGGTCTCTTCTGGCTTTCTTT. This sequence encodes CASGSLRSLLAFF. The chain joins TRBV12-5 to TRBJ1-1; D remains unclear. With 4 bases removed from V and 11 bases from J, the gap between germline ends came to 17 bases. This CDR3 has 13 amino acids. CDR1 and CDR2 from the germline V gene are LGHNT and FRNRAP.

The chain recombines TRBV7-8 with TRBJ2-5, with 7 nucleotides matching TRBD2. The ends lost 5 bases at V and 1 base at J; junction bases unmatched: 7. The CDR3 totals 15 residues. CDR1 SGHVS and CDR2 FQNEAQ come from the germline V gene. The CDR3 protein is CASSTRDYVQETQYF. In nucleotides, the CDR3 is TGTGCCAGCAGCACTCGGGACTACGTCCAAGAGACCCAGTACTTC.

The chain has TRBV18 and TRBJ1-1, with 7 bases lining up with TRBD1. CDR3 length: 15 amino acids. V trimming: 1 base; J trimming: 4 bases; junction bases outside the gene matches: 6. Germline lookup yields CDR1 KGHSH and CDR2 LQKENI. CDR3 loop: CASSPLQGDGTEAFF. For the CDR3, the DNA is TGTGCCAGCTCACCACTGCAGGGGGATGGCACTGAAGCTTTCTTT.